The clone carrying this TCR beta chain occurred a few times. Its antigen is not known. Other nucleotide sequences in the sample specify the same CDR3. This entry comes from a study of tumour-infiltrating T cells in Burkitt lymphoma. Study-level information: The Burkitt lymphoma cohort spanned all epidemiological subtypes.

Here immunoSEQ multiplex PCR was the method, and the copy in TCRdb shows in-frame clones only, minus some. Of roughly 1,700 clones in the sample, roughly a sixth were seen once. This CDR3 is 12 amino acids long. The V gene lost 2 bases and the J gene lost 7 bases, with 6 bases spanning the gap. Germline CDR1 is SEHNR and CDR2 is FQNEAQ (reference sequence). Findings and caveats of the study: Many Burkitt lymphoma patients shared several public clonotypes.

V is TRBV7-9 and J is TRBJ2-1; the D is unclear. The TCR comes from a human donor with Burkitt lymphoma. Specimen: tumor tissue. As DNA, the CDR3 is TGTGCCAGCAGCTTACGAGGTAATGAGCAGTTCTTC. Translated: CASSLRGNEQFF. Full variable domain (remainder filled in from reference TRBV7-9 and TRBJ2-1): DTGVSQNPRHKITKRGQNVTFRCDPISEHNRLYWYRQTLGQGPEFLTYFQNEAQLEKSRLLSDRFSAERPKGSFSTLEIQRTEQGDSAMYLCASSLRGNEQFFGPGTRLTVL.